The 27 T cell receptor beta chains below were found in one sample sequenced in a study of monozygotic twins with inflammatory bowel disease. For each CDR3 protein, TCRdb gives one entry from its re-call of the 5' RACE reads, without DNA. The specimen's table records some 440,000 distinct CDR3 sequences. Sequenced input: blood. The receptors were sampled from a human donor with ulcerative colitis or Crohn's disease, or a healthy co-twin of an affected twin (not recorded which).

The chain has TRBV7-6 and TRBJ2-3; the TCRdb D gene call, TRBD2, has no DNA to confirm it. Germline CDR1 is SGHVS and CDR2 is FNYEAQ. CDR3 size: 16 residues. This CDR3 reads CASSRGASGATDTQYF.

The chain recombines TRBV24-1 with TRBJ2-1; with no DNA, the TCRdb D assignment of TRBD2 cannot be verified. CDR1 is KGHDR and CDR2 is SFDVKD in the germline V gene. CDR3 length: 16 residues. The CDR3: CATSDSGLADYNEQFF.

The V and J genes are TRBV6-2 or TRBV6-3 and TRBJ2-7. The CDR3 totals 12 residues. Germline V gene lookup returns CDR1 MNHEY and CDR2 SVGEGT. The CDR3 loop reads CASSYSADEQYF.

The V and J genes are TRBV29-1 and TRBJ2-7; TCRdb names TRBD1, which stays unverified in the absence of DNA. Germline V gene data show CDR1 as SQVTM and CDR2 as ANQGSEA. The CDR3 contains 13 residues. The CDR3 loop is CSVGQLGSYEQYF.

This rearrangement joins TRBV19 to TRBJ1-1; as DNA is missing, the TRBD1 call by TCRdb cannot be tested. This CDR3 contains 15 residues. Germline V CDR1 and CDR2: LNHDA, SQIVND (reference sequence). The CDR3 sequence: CASSEPRRANTEAFF.

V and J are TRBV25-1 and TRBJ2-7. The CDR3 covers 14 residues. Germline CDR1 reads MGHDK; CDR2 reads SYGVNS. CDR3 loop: CASSSFGVAYEQYF.

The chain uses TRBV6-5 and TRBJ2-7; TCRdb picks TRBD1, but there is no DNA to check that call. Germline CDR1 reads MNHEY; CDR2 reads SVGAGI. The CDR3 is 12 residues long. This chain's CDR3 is CVAGTGSYEQYF.

CDR3 protein: CASSLLSGETQYF. This chain joins TRBV28 and TRBJ2-5. Per germline, CDR1 MDHEN and CDR2 SYDVKM. The CDR3 covers 13 residues.

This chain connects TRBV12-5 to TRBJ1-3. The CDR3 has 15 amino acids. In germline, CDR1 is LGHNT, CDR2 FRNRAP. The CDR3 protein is CASGFPGSSGNTIYF.

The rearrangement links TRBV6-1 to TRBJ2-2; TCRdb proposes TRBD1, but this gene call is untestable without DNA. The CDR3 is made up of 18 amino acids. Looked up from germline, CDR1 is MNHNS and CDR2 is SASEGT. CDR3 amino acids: CASSPTDRTLTNTGELFF.

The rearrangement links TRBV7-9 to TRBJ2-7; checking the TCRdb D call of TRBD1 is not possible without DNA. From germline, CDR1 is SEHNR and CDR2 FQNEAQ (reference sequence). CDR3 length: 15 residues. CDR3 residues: CASSPPWAGSYEQYF.

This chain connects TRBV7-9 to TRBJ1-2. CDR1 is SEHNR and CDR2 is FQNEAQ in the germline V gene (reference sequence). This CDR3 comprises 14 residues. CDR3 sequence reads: CASSRGRPRDSYTF.

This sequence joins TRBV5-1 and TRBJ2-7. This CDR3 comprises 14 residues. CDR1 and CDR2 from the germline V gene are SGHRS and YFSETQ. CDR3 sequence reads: CASSLGVSSYEQYF.

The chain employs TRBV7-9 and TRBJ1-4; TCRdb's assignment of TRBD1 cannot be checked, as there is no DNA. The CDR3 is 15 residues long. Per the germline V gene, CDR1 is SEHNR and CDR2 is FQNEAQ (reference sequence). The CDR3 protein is CASSLVVPGSEKLFF.

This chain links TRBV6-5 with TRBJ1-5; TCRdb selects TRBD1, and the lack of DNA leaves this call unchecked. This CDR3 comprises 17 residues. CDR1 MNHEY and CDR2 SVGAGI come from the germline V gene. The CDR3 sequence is CASSYSNAGISNQPQHF.

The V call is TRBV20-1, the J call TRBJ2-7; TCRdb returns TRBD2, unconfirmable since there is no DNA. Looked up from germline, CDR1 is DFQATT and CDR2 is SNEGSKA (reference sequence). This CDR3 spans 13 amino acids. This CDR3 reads CSAPTSGAYQQYF.

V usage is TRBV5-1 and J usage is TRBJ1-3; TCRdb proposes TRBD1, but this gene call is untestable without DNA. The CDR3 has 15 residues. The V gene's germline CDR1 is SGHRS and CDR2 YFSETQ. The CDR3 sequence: CASSSGDSRGNTIYF. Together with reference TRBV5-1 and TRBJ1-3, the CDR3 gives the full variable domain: KAGVTQTPRYLIKTRGQQVTLSCSPISGHRSVSWYQQTPGQGLQFLFEYFSETQRNKGNFPGRFSGRQFSNSRSEMNVSTLELGDSALYLCASSSGDSRGNTIYFGEGSWLTVV.

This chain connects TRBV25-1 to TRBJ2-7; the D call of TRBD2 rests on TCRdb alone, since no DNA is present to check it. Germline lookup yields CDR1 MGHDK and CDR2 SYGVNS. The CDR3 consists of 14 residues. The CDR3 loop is CASTGLAGDYEQYF.

This CDR3 reads CASSPENSGANVLTF. The chain joins TRBV5-1 to TRBJ2-6. This CDR3 has 15 amino acids. CDR1 and CDR2 (germline): SGHRS, YFSETQ.

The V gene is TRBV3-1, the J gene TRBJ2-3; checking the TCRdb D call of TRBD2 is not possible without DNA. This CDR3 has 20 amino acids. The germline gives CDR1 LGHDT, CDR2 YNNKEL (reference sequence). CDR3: CASSQTRAWTSGGVPDTQYF.

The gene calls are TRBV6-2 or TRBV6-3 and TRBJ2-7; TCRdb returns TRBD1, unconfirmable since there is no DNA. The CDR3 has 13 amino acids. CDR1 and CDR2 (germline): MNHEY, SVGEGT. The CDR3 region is CASRRDTTYEQYF.

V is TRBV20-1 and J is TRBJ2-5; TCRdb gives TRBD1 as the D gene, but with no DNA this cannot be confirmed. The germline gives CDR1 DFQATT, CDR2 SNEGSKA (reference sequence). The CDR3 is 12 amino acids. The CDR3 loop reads CSARRGEETQYF.

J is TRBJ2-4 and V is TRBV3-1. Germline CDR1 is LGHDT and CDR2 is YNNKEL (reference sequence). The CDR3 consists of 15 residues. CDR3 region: CASSQGGVAKNIQYF. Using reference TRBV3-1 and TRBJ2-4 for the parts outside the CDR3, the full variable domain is DTAVSQTPKYLVTQMGNDKSIKCEQNLGHDTMYWYKQDSKKFLKIMFSYNNKELIINETVPNRFSPKSPDKAHLNLHINSLELGDSAVYFCASSQGGVAKNIQYFGAGTRLSVL.

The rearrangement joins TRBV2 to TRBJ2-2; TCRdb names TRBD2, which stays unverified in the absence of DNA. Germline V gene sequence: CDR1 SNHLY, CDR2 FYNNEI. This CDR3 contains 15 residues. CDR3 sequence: CASVRLAANTGELFF.

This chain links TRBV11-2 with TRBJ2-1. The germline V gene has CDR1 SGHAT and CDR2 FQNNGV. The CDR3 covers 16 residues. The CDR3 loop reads CASSLEMANSYNEQFF.

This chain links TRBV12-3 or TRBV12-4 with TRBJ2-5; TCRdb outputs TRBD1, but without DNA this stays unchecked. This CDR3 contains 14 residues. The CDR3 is CASSRGQGSETQYF.

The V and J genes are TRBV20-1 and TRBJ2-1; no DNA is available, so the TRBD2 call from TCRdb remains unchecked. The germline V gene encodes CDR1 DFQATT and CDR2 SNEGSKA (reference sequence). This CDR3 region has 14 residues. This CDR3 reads CSARNRAVYNEQFF.